This TCR beta chain originates from a study of T cells after yellow fever vaccination. Study-level findings and limits: From the bulk population, abundant clonotypes could contaminate and appear within FACS-sorted repertoires.

This CDR3 has 12 residues. The V and J ends lost 5 bases and 8 bases respectively, with 10 bases between them. About this clonotype: Its target is not known.

A process of 5'RACE template switching, which added a universal primer site and UMIs, was used to make TCR cDNA. Using its own MiXCR run on the 5' RACE reads, TCRdb lists one record per CDR3 protein. The sample has about 330,000 distinct CDR3 sequences; 8% to 9.5% are singletons. The clonotype was recovered from a man younger than 35 who received the YFV17D yellow fever vaccine. The chain couples TRBV12-3 or TRBV12-4 to TRBJ2-1; no definite D call. Sequenced material: PBMCs, taken about 49 days after the first yellow fever vaccination. The CDR3 loop is CASSPTGHEQFF. The CDR3 DNA reads TGTGCCAGCAGTCCCACGGGCCATGAGCAGTTCTTC.